The 11 T cell receptor beta chains given below trace back to one sample, sequenced in a study of CD8+ T cells in alopecia areata. TCR sequencing used cDNA made by reverse transcription of extracted RNA. The repertoire was sequenced with immunoSEQ multiplex PCR; TCRdb's copy has only in-frame clones and lacks some. Counted here are about 110,000 clones, 50% to 70% occurring once; the ten biggest clones make up roughly 25%. The specimen was NKG2D-low CD8+ T cells sorted from blood. The receptors here all came from a human donor with alopecia areata.

This chain connects TRBV11-2 to TRBJ2-2, with 9 positions matching TRBD1. The CDR3 is 19 amino acids. V dropped 1 base and J dropped 0; count of bases not matched to a gene: 9. Per the germline V gene, CDR1 is SGHAT and CDR2 is FQNNGV. CDR3 sequence: CASSLAGQGPPSNTGELFF. The CDR3 region has the DNA TGTGCCAGCAGCTTAGCGGGACAGGGACCCCCTTCGAACACCGGGGAGCTGTTTTTT.

V gene TRBV7-3 combines with J gene TRBJ2-3, with D maybe TRBD2 (5 bases). CDR3 size: 16 residues. Per the germline V gene, CDR1 is SGHTA and CDR2 is FQGTGA. V gave up 7 bases and J gave up 3 bases, with 20 bases separating them. The CDR3, as DNA: TGTGCCAGCAAGGTGAAAAGCGGAGGCGGTACAGATACGCAGTATTTT. Translating it yields CASKVKSGGGTDTQYF.

The chain has TRBV27 and TRBJ1-1; 7 bases map to TRBD1. The CDR3 consists of 16 residues. Germline V gene lookup returns CDR1 MNHEY and CDR2 SMNVEV (reference sequence). Trimming removed 0 bases from V and 5 bases from J; junction bases left unmatched: 9. This CDR3 is CASSLSTTGSGTEAFF. The CDR3 region has the DNA TGTGCCAGCAGTTTATCGACGACAGGGTCAGGGACTGAAGCTTTCTTT.

This chain uses TRBV27 with TRBJ2-7; 10 bases match TRBD2. Looked up from germline, CDR1 is MNHEY and CDR2 is SMNVEV (reference sequence). The CDR3 consists of 14 residues. V trimming: 6 bases; J trimming: 4 bases; junction bases outside the gene matches: 6. CDR3 nucleotide sequence: TGTGCCAGCAGCCCAGCGGGAGGGGTGTACGAGCAGTACTTC. The encoded protein is CASSPAGGVYEQYF.

The rearrangement joins TRBV5-1 to TRBJ1-1, with 9 bases lining up with TRBD1. Germline-derived CDR1 and CDR2 are SGHRS and YFSETQ. J lost 0 bases, V lost 3 bases, and 12 bases had no gene match. The CDR3 runs to 18 residues. CDR3 bases: TGCGCCAGCAGCTCGCGAACCGGGACAGGGACGGTGAACACTGAAGCTTTCTTT. Protein: CASSSRTGTGTVNTEAFF.

The chain links TRBV30 to TRBJ2-7; TRBD1 aligns across 9 bases. Germline values: CDR1 GTSNPN, CDR2 SVGIG (reference sequence). J was trimmed by 6 bases and V by 2 bases; bases with no gene match: 8. The CDR3 covers 14 residues. CDR3 coding DNA: TGTGCCTGGAGTCCCCCGGGACAGGGATTCGAGCAGTACTTC. It codes for CAWSPPGQGFEQYF.

The J gene is TRBJ1-1, the V gene TRBV5-1; the match to TRBD1 covers 7 bases. This CDR3 contains 15 residues. V shed 2 bases, J shed 2 bases, and the junction held 6 bases outside the gene matches. CDR1 SGHRS and CDR2 YFSETQ come from the germline V gene. For the CDR3, the DNA is TGCGCCAGCAGCTTCGACGGGACAGACAACACTGAAGCTTTCTTT. It specifies CASSFDGTDNTEAFF.

The gene calls are TRBV5-1 and TRBJ2-1; 8 bases match TRBD1. The V and J ends lost 4 bases and 3 bases, in that order; junction bases with no gene match: 6. The CDR3 is 15 residues long. CDR1 SGHRS and CDR2 YFSETQ come from the germline V gene. The CDR3 sequence: CASSNGQGLYNEQFF. The CDR3 region has the DNA TGCGCCAGCAGCAACGGACAGGGCCTCTACAATGAGCAGTTCTTC.

This clone was counted a few times. The genes are TRBV7-9 and TRBJ1-2; perhaps TRBD1 as D (5 bases). Germline V gives CDR1 SEHNR, CDR2 FQNEAQ (reference sequence). Trimming took off 4 bases at V and 4 bases at J, with 16 bases between the two ends. There are 15 residues in the CDR3. The chain's CDR3 is CASSSPTGVFYGYTF. CDR3 nucleotides: TGTGCCAGCAGCTCCCCGACGGGGGTGTTCTATGGCTACACCTTC.

The V gene is TRBV11-3, the J gene TRBJ2-7; 8 bases are a match to TRBD1. Germline CDR1 is SGHNT and CDR2 is YENEEA. V lost 5 bases to trimming and J lost 5 bases; unmatched junction nucleotides: 11. The CDR3 sequence is 15 residues long. CDR3 region: CASSPRDRGLHEQYF. The CDR3 nucleotides read TGTGCCAGCAGCCCTCGTGACAGGGGTCTGCACGAGCAGTACTTC.

This chain joins TRBV29-1 and TRBJ2-1, with a weak D call TRBD2 (6 bases). V was trimmed by 3 bases and J by 0 bases, leaving 12 bases between them. The CDR3 loop spans 15 amino acids. Germline-derived CDR1 and CDR2 are SQVTM and ANQGSEA. The DNA for the CDR3 is TGCAGCGTTGAGGAGGGAATGAGCTCCTACAATGAGCAGTTCTTC. It specifies CSVEEGMSSYNEQFF.